The clone carrying this T cell receptor beta chain has ten or more counts. Its specificity is not known. This entry comes from a study of Graves' ophthalmopathy and Graves' hyperthyroidism. About the study: Blood was drawn at initial diagnosis, before any treatment. General observations from the study: Blood repertoires reportedly contained most expanded thyroid clonotypes above 0.001 frequency.

RNA served as the template for amplifying TCR beta CDR3 regions. First-round RT-PCR relied on HTBI primers, and a second-round multiplex PCR came next. TCRdb fed the multiplex PCR reads into MiXCR, producing one record per CDR3 protein. The sample lists hundreds of thousands of distinct CDR3 sequences, more than 20% occurring once. Cases classed as stable hyperthyroidism had no ophthalmopathy within 18 months of follow-up. The ends lost 3 bases at V and 4 bases at J; junction bases unmatched: 8. There are 14 residues in the CDR3. CDR1 DFQATT and CDR2 SNEGSKA come from the germline V gene (reference sequence).

This receptor was identified in a woman in her late teens or twenties with stable Graves' hyperthyroidism. The chain employs TRBV20-1 and TRBJ1-1, with 7 bases fitting TRBD1. The sample taken for sequencing was peripheral blood. CDR3 in amino acids: CSASRQGMSTEAFF. The CDR3 DNA sequence: TGCAGTGCTAGTAGACAGGGAATGAGCACTGAAGCTTTCTTT.